Following are 10 T cell receptor beta chains from one sample sequenced in a study of shared T cell receptors in the human thymus. Measured with immunoSEQ multiplex PCR; TCRdb has only the in-frame clones, and not every one. The sample consists of 500,000 to 750,000 clones, approximately 87% of them appearing once. In addition, the sample was reused for a study of human thymus T cells.

Sequencing was carried out using thymocytes. Receptors originate from a boy in the first two years of life with a congenital heart defect.

This chain connects TRBV4-1 to TRBJ1-2; 7 nucleotides line up with TRBD1. The CDR3 runs 14 residues. V lost 1 base, J lost 7 bases, and 6 bases stayed unmatched. The germline V gene has CDR1 MGHRA and CDR2 YSYEKL. CDR3 protein: CASSQVDREVGYTF. CDR3 sequence (DNA): TGCGCCAGCAGCCAAGTCGACAGGGAGGTTGGCTACACCTTC.

CDR3 coding DNA: TGTGCCAGCTCACCGCGGAGCTCTGGAAACACCATATATTTT. Translating gives CASSPRSSGNTIYF. The chain is built from TRBV18 and TRBJ1-3; no firm D call. Germline assignment: CDR1 KGHSH and CDR2 LQKENI. This CDR3 has 14 residues. V gave up 3 bases and J gave up 0 bases, with 6 bases separating them.

This clone has a single count. The chain carries TRBV28 and TRBJ2-7; tentative D call: TRBD1 (5 bases). Trimming removed 2 bases at V and 4 bases at J, with 12 bases between. The germline gives CDR1 MDHEN, CDR2 SYDVKM. The CDR3 spans 14 residues. For the CDR3, the DNA is TGTGCCAGCAGTTTAAGGGGCTTAGGGTACGAGCAGTACTTC. This translates into CASSLRGLGYEQYF.

The chain joins TRBV5-4 to TRBJ2-5, with TRBD2 identical over 10 bases. V was clipped by 3 bases and J by 0 bases; unmatched bases: 8. The CDR3 spans 17 residues. The germline V gene has CDR1 SGHNT and CDR2 YYREEE (reference sequence). The CDR3, as DNA: TGTGCCAGCAGCTCTCTAGCGGGAGCCTATGACCAAGAGACCCAGTACTTC. Encoded protein: CASSSLAGAYDQETQYF.

This clone was observed a few times. The J gene is TRBJ2-5, the V gene TRBV9; 13 nucleotides align to TRBD2. J lost 5 bases, V lost 2 bases, and 6 bases had no gene match. CDR1 and CDR2 (germline): SGDLS, YYNGEE. This CDR3 has 16 amino acids. DNA of the CDR3: TGTGCCAGCAGCGTTCGACTAGCGGGAGGATTGGAGACCCAGTACTTC. Translating it yields CASSVRLAGGLETQYF.

The V call is TRBV29-1, the J call TRBJ2-3, with unresolved D. The CDR3 is 15 residues long. Germline CDR1 is SQVTM and CDR2 is ANQGSEA. V lost 4 bases to trimming and J lost 2 bases, with 16 bases between them. The CDR3 is CSVVSPDTLTDTQYF. The CDR3 DNA follows: TGCAGCGTTGTATCGCCCGACACCCTCACAGATACGCAGTATTTT.

A single count supports this clone. The rearrangement links TRBV5-4 to TRBJ1-1, with D unresolved. Trimming removed 4 bases at V and 0 bases at J, with 13 bases between. CDR3 length: 15 residues. Germline V gives CDR1 SGHNT, CDR2 YYREEE (reference sequence). The DNA of the CDR3 is TGTGCCAGCAGCACACCCCAGGCCGTGAACACTGAAGCTTTCTTT. It encodes CASSTPQAVNTEAFF.

The genes are TRBV7-9 and TRBJ1-5; 8 bases fit TRBD1. CDR1 is SEHNR and CDR2 is FQNEAQ in the germline V gene (reference sequence). Trimming took 5 bases from V and 7 from J; bases not matched to a gene: 4. The CDR3 is 13 residues long. The CDR3, as DNA: TGTGCCAGCAGCCCCCGGGACAGGCAGCCCCAGCATTTT. Translated, it gives CASSPRDRQPQHF.

This chain uses TRBV4-1 with TRBJ2-2; 13 bases are shared with TRBD2. V lost 0 bases to trimming and J lost 5 bases; unmatched junction nucleotides: 6. The length of the CDR3 is 18 residues. CDR1 and CDR2 from the germline V gene are MGHRA and YSYEKL. The CDR3 sequence is CASSQETGLAGRTGELFF. CDR3 DNA: TGCGCCAGCAGCCAAGAGACGGGACTAGCGGGACGGACCGGGGAGCTGTTTTTT.

The chain couples TRBV19 to TRBJ2-7; TRBD2 aligns across 8 bases. CDR1 is LNHDA and CDR2 is SQIVND in the germline V gene (reference sequence). Losses at the gene ends were 4 bases for V and 5 bases for J; bases not matched to a gene: 13. The CDR3 is made up of 16 amino acids. CDR3 in amino acids: CASSSTSGLSYDEQYF. The CDR3 DNA follows: TGTGCCAGTAGTAGCACTAGCGGACTTAGCTACGACGAGCAGTACTTC.